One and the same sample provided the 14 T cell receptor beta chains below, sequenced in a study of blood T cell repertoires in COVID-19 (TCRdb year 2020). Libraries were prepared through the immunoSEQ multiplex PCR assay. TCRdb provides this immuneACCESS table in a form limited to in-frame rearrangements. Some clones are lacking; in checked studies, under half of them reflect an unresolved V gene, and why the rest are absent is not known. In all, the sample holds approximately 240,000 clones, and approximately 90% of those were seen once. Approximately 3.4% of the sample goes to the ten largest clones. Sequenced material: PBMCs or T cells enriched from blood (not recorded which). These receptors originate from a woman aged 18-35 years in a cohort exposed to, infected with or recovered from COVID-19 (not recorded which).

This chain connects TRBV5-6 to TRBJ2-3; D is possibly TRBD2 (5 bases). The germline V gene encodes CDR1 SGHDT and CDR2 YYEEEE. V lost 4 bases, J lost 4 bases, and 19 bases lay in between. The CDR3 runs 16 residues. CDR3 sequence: CASSPGGGVRADTQYF. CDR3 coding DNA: TGTGCCAGCAGCCCCGGAGGTGGGGTGAGGGCAGATACGCAGTATTTT.

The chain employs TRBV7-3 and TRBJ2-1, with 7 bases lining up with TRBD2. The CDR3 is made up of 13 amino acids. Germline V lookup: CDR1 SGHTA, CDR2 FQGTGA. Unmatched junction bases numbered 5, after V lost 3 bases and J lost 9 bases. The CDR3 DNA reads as TGTGCCAGCAGCTTGGGGGGGTATGGTGAGCAGTTCTTC. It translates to CASSLGGYGEQFF.

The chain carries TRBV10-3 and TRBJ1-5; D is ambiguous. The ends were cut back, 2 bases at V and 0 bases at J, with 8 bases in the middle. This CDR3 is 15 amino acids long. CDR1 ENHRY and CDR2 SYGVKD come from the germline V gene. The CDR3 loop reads CAISEGGRSNQPQHF. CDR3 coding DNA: TGTGCCATCAGTGAGGGAGGGCGTAGCAATCAGCCCCAGCATTTT.

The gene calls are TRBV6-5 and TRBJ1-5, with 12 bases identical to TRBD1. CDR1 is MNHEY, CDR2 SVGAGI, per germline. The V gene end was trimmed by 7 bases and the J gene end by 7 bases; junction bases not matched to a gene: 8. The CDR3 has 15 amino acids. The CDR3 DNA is TGTGCCAGCACCTCACAGGGACAGGGGGCGCAGCCCCAGCATTTT. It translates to CASTSQGQGAQPQHF.

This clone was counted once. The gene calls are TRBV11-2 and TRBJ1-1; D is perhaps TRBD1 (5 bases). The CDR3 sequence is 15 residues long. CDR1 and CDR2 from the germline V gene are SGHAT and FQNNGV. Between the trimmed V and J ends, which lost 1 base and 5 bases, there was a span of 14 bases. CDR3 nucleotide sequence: TGTGCCAGCAGCTTAGGCGCGGGGGTTAGGACTGAAGCTTTCTTT. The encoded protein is CASSLGAGVRTEAFF.

The CDR3 DNA reads as TGCGCCAGCGGATCCGGGGAGGACATTCAGTACTTC. Translating it yields CASGSGEDIQYF. The J gene is TRBJ2-4, the V gene TRBV5-1; D is possibly TRBD2 (6 bases). Germline V gene lookup returns CDR1 SGHRS and CDR2 YFSETQ. The CDR3 extends over 12 amino acids. Deletions cut 7 bases from V and 8 bases from J, with 13 bases between.

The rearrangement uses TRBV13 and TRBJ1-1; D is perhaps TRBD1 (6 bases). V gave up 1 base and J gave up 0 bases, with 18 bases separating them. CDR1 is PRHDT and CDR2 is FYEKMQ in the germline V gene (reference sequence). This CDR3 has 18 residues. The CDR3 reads CASSLADQGPYMNTEAFF. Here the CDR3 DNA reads TGTGCCAGCAGCTTAGCCGACCAGGGGCCATACATGAACACTGAAGCTTTCTTT.

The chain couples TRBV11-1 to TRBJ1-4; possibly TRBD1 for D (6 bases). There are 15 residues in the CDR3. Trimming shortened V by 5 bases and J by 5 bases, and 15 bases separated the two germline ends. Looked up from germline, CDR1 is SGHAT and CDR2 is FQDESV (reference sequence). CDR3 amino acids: CASSQRDTLNEKLFF. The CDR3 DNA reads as TGTGCCAGCAGCCAACGGGACACCTTAAATGAAAAACTGTTTTTT.

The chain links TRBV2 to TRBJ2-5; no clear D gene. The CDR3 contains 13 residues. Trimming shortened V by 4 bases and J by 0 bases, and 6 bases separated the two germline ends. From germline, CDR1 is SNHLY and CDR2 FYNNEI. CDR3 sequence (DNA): TGTGCCAGCAGTGCTACCAACCAAGAGACCCAGTACTTC. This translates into CASSATNQETQYF. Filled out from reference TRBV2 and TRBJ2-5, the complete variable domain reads EPEVTQTPSHQVTQMGQEVILRCVPISNHLYFYWYRQILGQKVEFLVSFYNNEISEKSEIFDDQFSVERPDGSNFTLKIRSTKLEDSAMYFCASSATNQETQYFGPGTRLLVL.

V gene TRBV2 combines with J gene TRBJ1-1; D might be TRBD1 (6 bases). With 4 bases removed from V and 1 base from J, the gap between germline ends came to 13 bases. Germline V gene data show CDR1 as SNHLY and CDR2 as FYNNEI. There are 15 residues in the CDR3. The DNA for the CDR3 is TGTGCCAGCAGTGGGATGGGACAAAAGAACACTGAAGCTTTCTTT. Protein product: CASSGMGQKNTEAFF.

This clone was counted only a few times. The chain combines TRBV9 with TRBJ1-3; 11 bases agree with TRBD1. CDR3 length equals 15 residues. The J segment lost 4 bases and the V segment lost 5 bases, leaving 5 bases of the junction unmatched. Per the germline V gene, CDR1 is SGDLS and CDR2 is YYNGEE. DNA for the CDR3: TGTGCCAGCAGTAAGGGACAGGGGGACGGAAACACCATATATTTT. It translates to CASSKGQGDGNTIYF.

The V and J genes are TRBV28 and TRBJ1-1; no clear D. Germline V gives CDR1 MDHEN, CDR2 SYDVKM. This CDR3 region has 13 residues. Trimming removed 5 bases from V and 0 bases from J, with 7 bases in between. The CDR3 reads CASSLTMNTEAFF. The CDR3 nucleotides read TGTGCCAGCAGTCTAACCATGAACACTGAAGCTTTCTTT. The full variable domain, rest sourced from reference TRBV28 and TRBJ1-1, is DVKVTQSSRYLVKRTGEKVFLECVQDMDHENMFWYRQDPGLGLRLIYFSYDVKMKEKGDIPEGYSVSREKKERFSLILESASTNQTSMYLCASSLTMNTEAFFGQGTRLTVV.

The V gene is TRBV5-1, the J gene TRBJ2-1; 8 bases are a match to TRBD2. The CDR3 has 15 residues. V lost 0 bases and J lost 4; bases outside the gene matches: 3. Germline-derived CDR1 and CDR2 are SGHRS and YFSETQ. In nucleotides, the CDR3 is TGCGCCAGCAGCTTGGCTAGCGGGCTATACAATGAGCAGTTCTTC. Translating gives CASSLASGLYNEQFF.

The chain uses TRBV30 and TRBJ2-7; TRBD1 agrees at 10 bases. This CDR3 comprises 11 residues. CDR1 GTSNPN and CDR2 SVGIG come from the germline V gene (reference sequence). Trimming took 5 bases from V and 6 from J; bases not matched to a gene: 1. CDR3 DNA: TGTGCCTGGGGGACAGGGGTCGAGCAGTACTTC. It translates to CAWGTGVEQYF.